Following are 12 T cell receptor beta chains from one sample sequenced in a study of coeliac disease. Clones were read by immunoSEQ multiplex PCR, and TCRdb kept only the in-frame ones, dropping some. The sample has about 4,300 clones; almost 60% are singletons. What was sequenced was intraepithelial lymphocytes from the gut. The receptor set was obtained from a human donor with active celiac disease.

This clone qualifies as medium-sized. CDR3 region: CASSFRDSSYEQYF. CDR3 DNA sequence: TGTGCCAGCAGTTTCCGGGACAGTAGCTACGAGCAGTACTTC. V gene TRBV28 combines with J gene TRBJ2-7; the match to TRBD1 covers 7 bases. CDR1 and CDR2 from the germline V gene are MDHEN and SYDVKM. Trimming cost V 3 bases and J 3 bases; bases outside gene matches: 5. CDR3 length: 14 residues.

The CDR3 DNA is TGTGCCAGCAGTTATATTCATGAGCAGTTCTTC. Encoded protein: CASSYIHEQFF. This chain links TRBV6-5 with TRBJ2-1; D is undetermined. V was shortened by 3 bases and J by 8 bases, with 5 bases between the two germline ends. The V gene's germline CDR1 is MNHEY and CDR2 SVGAGI. This CDR3 comprises 11 residues.

With regard to this clone: A much larger clone differs by one base, so this may be a read error. The gene calls are TRBV27 and TRBJ2-7; the match to TRBD2 covers 7 bases. CDR1 MNHEY and CDR2 SMNVEV come from the germline V gene (reference sequence). This CDR3 region has 14 residues. The DNA for the CDR3 is TGTGCCAGCAGTTTAGCGGGAGCAGGGTACGCGCAGTACTTC. It yields the protein CASSLAGAGYAQYF.

The genes are TRBV5-1 and TRBJ2-1, with D perhaps TRBD2 (5 bases). CDR1 is SGHRS and CDR2 is YFSETQ in the germline V gene. Between the trimmed V and J ends, which lost 2 bases and 2 bases, there was a span of 11 bases. This CDR3 spans 15 amino acids. The chain's CDR3 is CASSLGPEAYNEQFF. The CDR3, as DNA: TGCGCCAGCAGCTTAGGGCCGGAGGCCTACAATGAGCAGTTCTTC.

The rearrangement uses TRBV9 and TRBJ2-1; a weak D match, TRBD2 (6 bases). CDR1 is SGDLS and CDR2 is YYNGEE in the germline V gene. V was pared by 3 bases and J by 2 bases, with 15 bases between. The CDR3 consists of 16 residues. The CDR3 loop is CASSGLFGSTYNEQFF. The CDR3 DNA is TGTGCCAGCAGCGGTTTGTTCGGGAGTACCTACAATGAGCAGTTCTTC.

The V call is TRBV15, the J call TRBJ2-7; D is uncertain. Germline V lookup: CDR1 LNHNV, CDR2 YYDKDF (reference sequence). V lost 1 base, J lost 0 bases, and 7 bases lay in between. The CDR3 consists of 14 residues. CDR3: CATSRVSSSYEQYF. The CDR3 nucleotides are TGTGCCACCAGCAGAGTATCTAGCTCCTACGAGCAGTACTTC. Variable domain in full (rest from reference TRBV15 and TRBJ2-7): DAMVIQNPRYQVTQFGKPVTLSCSQTLNHNVMYWYQQKSSQAPKLLFHYYDKDFNNEADTPDNFQSRRPNTSFCFLDIRSPGLGDTAMYLCATSRVSSSYEQYFGPGTRLTVT.

The J gene is TRBJ2-1, the V gene TRBV19; 11 bases fit TRBD2. CDR1 and CDR2 from the germline V gene are LNHDA and SQIVND (reference sequence). The CDR3 extends over 17 amino acids. Trimming cost V 6 bases and J 7 bases; bases outside gene matches: 14. The CDR3 loop reads CASRSLSLLAGENEQFF. The CDR3 bases are TGTGCCAGTAGATCATTATCCCTACTAGCGGGAGAGAATGAGCAGTTCTTC.

This chain links TRBV27 with TRBJ2-7; D is unresolved. Germline-derived CDR1 and CDR2 are MNHEY and SMNVEV (reference sequence). There are 10 residues in the CDR3. V lost 11 bases and J 2 bases, leaving 7 bases between the germline ends. The CDR3 reads CASGTYEQYF. For the CDR3, the DNA is TGTGCCTCGGGTACCTACGAGCAGTACTTC.

The genes are TRBV27 and TRBJ1-1, with D hard to call. The V gene's germline CDR1 is MNHEY and CDR2 SMNVEV (reference sequence). The length of the CDR3 is 13 residues. The V end lost 2 bases, the J end lost 1 base, and 5 bases lay between the germline ends. The DNA of the CDR3 is TGTGCCAGCAGTTTAGAGGGGAACACTGAAGCTTTCTTT. This gives the protein CASSLEGNTEAFF.

This clone was found once. This sequence joins TRBV11-2 and TRBJ2-2; D is uncertain. Trimming removed 0 bases at V and 1 base at J, with 3 bases between. The CDR3 runs 14 residues. Germline-derived CDR1 and CDR2 are SGHAT and FQNNGV. As DNA, the CDR3 is TGTGCCAGCAGCTTAGATCTGAACACCGGGGAGCTGTTTTTT. It encodes CASSLDLNTGELFF. Using reference TRBV11-2 and TRBJ2-2 for the parts outside the CDR3, the full variable domain is EAGVAQSPRYKIIEKRQSVAFWCNPISGHATLYWYQQILGQGPKLLIQFQNNGVVDDSQLPKDRFSAERLKGVDSTLKIQPAKLEDSAVYLCASSLDLNTGELFFGEGSRLTVL.

The chain is built from TRBV7-2 and TRBJ2-2, with 9 bases fitting TRBD2. Germline trimming cut 1 base from V and 6 bases from J; bases unmatched to any gene: 9. The CDR3 covers 17 residues. CDR1 is SGHTA and CDR2 is FQGNSA in the germline V gene. The CDR3 loop is CASSLGISGSSPGELFF. The CDR3 region has the DNA TGTGCCAGCAGCTTAGGGATTAGCGGGAGCTCTCCCGGGGAGCTGTTTTTT.

Only a few counts were recorded for this clone. CDR3: CASSLVLAIYTGELFF. As DNA, the CDR3 is TGTGCCAGCAGCTTAGTTCTAGCGATATACACCGGGGAGCTGTTTTTT. The chain couples TRBV7-2 to TRBJ2-2, with D possibly matching TRBD2 (6 bases). With 1 base removed from V and 3 bases from J, the gap between germline ends came to 12 bases. The germline V gene encodes CDR1 SGHTA and CDR2 FQGNSA. CDR3 length equals 16 residues.